In its sample, the clone carrying this T cell receptor beta chain was seen a few times. The data were taken from a study of identical twins. The CDR3 is 15 residues long. Trimming left V 3 bases short and J 0 bases short, with 9 bases between. Germline loops: CDR1 SGHNT, CDR2 YYREEE (reference sequence). TCRdb redid the calling of the 5' RACE reads with MiXCR, one entry per CDR3 protein. The sample gives 750,000 to 950,000 distinct CDR3 sequences, roughly 12% of which show up once; 1.5% to 2% is in the top ten. These data also featured in a second study, about yellow fever vaccine responses in identical twins.

This chain links TRBV5-4 with TRBJ2-2; the D gene is possibly TRBD2 (5 bases). The receptor comes from a woman aged 18 to 35 in good health. Sequenced input: PBMCs. The DNA for the CDR3 is TGTGCCAGCAGCTCTAGCTTACCGAACACCGGGGAGCTGTTTTTT. Protein product: CASSSSLPNTGELFF.